This is a list of T cell receptor beta chains from one sample in a study of OX40 agonist ivuxolimab in advanced cancers. Produced via immunoSEQ multiplex PCR; TCRdb's table is partial and in-frame only. The table has 30,000 or so clones, 90% to 95% seen once. The source was CD4+ or CD8+ T cells sorted from blood, collected in a trial of the OX40 agonist ivuxolimab. These receptors were collected from an adult with an advanced solid tumor such as melanoma, head and neck, liver or kidney cancer. Each CDR3 is given with its conserved first and last residue. Fields, in order: V gene, clone size, J gene, D gene, CDR3 DNA, CDR3 protein. The D gene is left open where the match is weak. Some rows have no size entry. The others give once, few or many, or a class for an expanded clone.

>TRBV10-1|-|TRBJ2-7|TRBD1
TGCGCCAGCAGTAGGGGACAGGGGGCTCACGAGCAGTACTTC
CASSRGQGAHEQYF
>TRBV9|-|TRBJ1-6|-
TGTGCCAGCAGCGACTCACAGAGCTCCTATAATTCACCCCTCCACTTT
CASSDSQSSYNSPLHF
>TRBV5-6|-|TRBJ2-7|-
TGTGCCAGCAGCTTAGCTGGCGAGCAGTACTTC
CASSLAGEQYF
>TRBV5-1|-|TRBJ2-6|-
TGCGCCAGCAGCTTGGCCTCCGGGGGGGCCAACGTCCTGACTTTC
CASSLASGGANVLTF
>TRBV28|-|TRBJ2-3|-
TGTGCCAGCAGTCACGGACCGCTGGACGGCACAGATACGCAGTATTTT
CASSHGPLDGTDTQYF
>TRBV28|-|TRBJ1-3|TRBD1
TGTGCCAGCAGTTTCCAGGGCCCAGGGGGAGGAAACACCATATATTTT
CASSFQGPGGGNTIYF
>TRBV9|-|TRBJ2-1|TRBD1
TGTGCCAGCAGCGCTGGGGACAGGGGTCGATTCGATGAGCAGTTCTTC
CASSAGDRGRFDEQFF
>TRBV29-1|-|TRBJ2-1|-
TGCAGCGTTGTGCCCAGGGATTACAATGAGCAGTTCTTC
CSVVPRDYNEQFF
>TRBV2|-|TRBJ1-2|-
TGTGCCACCAAGCGGCCCCAAGGGGGCTACACCTTC
CATKRPQGGYTF
>TRBV7-9|-|TRBJ2-3|TRBD2
TGTGCCAGCAGCTTAAAATCGGGAGGGCTAGATACGCAGTATTTT
CASSLKSGGLDTQYF
>TRBV6-6|medium-sized|TRBJ2-1|-
TGTGCCAGCAGCCAGCCCACTCAACCGAAGTTCTTC
CASSQPTQPKFF
>TRBV9|-|TRBJ2-3|TRBD2
TGTGCCAGCAGCGTAGGCGGGGGGTCCACAGATACGCAGTATTTT
CASSVGGGSTDTQYF
>TRBV28|once|TRBJ2-2|TRBD1
TGTGCCAGCAGTTTAGGGACAGGGCTCACCGGGGAGCTGTTTTTT
CASSLGTGLTGELFF
>TRBV4-1|-|TRBJ1-2|TRBD1
TGCGCCAGCAGCCTGAATTTTTACGGACAGGGGCATGGCTACACCTTC
CASSLNFYGQGHGYTF
>TRBV7-2|-|TRBJ2-7|-
TGTGCCAGCAGCTTAGATGGTCGAGAATACTACTCCTACGAGCAGTACTTC
CASSLDGREYYSYEQYF
>TRBV28|-|TRBJ2-1|-
TGTGCCAGCAGAATTTCGGGGTCATATTACAATGAGCAGTTCTTC
CASRISGSYYNEQFF
>TRBV11-2|once|TRBJ2-7|-
TGTGCCAGCAGCTTGTTCTACGAGCAGTACTTC
CASSLFYEQYF
>TRBV5-6|-|TRBJ1-4|-
TGTGCCAGCAGAGGAGGGCGGGCCGAGGCAACTAATGAAAAACTGTTTTTT
CASRGGRAEATNEKLFF
>TRBV6-1|-|TRBJ2-2|-
TGTGCCAGCAGTTCTAGTGAGGGTACCGGGGAGCTGTTTTTT
CASSSSEGTGELFF
>TRBV4-3|-|TRBJ1-2|-
TGCGCCAGCAGCCAAGGGCCAGGGTTGGGCTACACCTTC
CASSQGPGLGYTF
>TRBV5-6|-|TRBJ1-1|TRBD1
TGTGCCAGCAGCTTGGGACAGGGGGTCCATGAAGCTTTCTTT
CASSLGQGVHEAFF
>TRBV7-9|-|TRBJ2-2|-
TGTGCCAGCAGCTTAGCGGAGACCGGGGAGCTGTTTTTT
CASSLAETGELFF
>TRBV6-1|-|TRBJ2-1|TRBD2
TGTGCCAGCAGTGAAGGAGCGGGGGGTGGCGGTGAGCAGTTCTTC
CASSEGAGGGGEQFF
>TRBV5-1|-|TRBJ2-1|-
TGCGCCAGCAGCTTGGTGAGGGATGAGCAGTTCTTC
CASSLVRDEQFF
>TRBV11-2|-|TRBJ2-1|-
TGTGCCAGCAGCCCACCGCAGACCGGCAATGAGCAGTTCTTC
CASSPPQTGNEQFF
>TRBV30|-|TRBJ1-1|-
TGTGCCTGGAGTGTATTTGAGAGCACTGAAGCTTTCTTT
CAWSVFESTEAFF
>TRBV5-8|-|TRBJ2-7|-
TGTGCCAGCAGCTCGTCCGGGACACCACCCTACGAGCAGTACTTC
CASSSSGTPPYEQYF
>TRBV7-6|-|TRBJ1-6|TRBD1
TGTGCCAGCAGCCCGCGGGGGGGACAGAGAAATTCACCCCTCCACTTT
CASSPRGGQRNSPLHF
>TRBV27|-|TRBJ1-2|TRBD1
TGTGCCAGCAGTTCCGGACAGGGGGAGGGCGGCTACACCTTC
CASSSGQGEGGYTF
>TRBV14|-|TRBJ2-3|-
TGTGCCAGCAGCCTTTCTGCGGCGAGAACAGATACGCAGTATTTT
CASSLSAARTDTQYF
>TRBV28|-|TRBJ2-3|-
TGTGCCAGTCGAGGACCGCTGGATACGCAGTATTTT
CASRGPLDTQYF
>TRBV6-6|-|TRBJ1-1|-
TGTGCCAGCAGTTACTCGAGCAGGGGGAACACTGAAGCTTTCTTT
CASSYSSRGNTEAFF
>TRBV29-1|-|TRBJ1-2|-
TGCAGCGTTGCCTCCCTAGGGGGGGGATACTATGGCTACACCTTC
CSVASLGGGYYGYTF